The present T cell receptor beta chain was sequenced within a study of identical twins (TCRdb year 2016). In terms of the full investigation: To test whether fetal clonotypes persist, the study used deep sequencing on TCR alpha and beta repertoires from monozygotic twins, unrelated adults of various ages, and cord blood. To rule out contamination, replicate twin experiments were performed at different times with different library preparation protocols. General study outcomes and caveats: Zero-insertion analyses could be partly confounded by invariant T cells such as MAIT and iNKT, though diverse VJ usage argued against such confounding for most clonotypes. In beta out-of-frame sequences, excess twin sharing was weaker, because having fewer shared sequences lowered the signal-to-noise ratio. Abundant cord blood beta clonotypes had fewer insertions, young adult naive repertoires showed a similar but weaker trend, and memory repertoires showed no such trend. Because the same donors could not be followed over many years, the conclusions relied on cross-sectional statistical analysis. Compared with coincidental sharing between unrelated individuals, out-of-frame TCR alpha sequences shared between twins showed an excess of sequences with low generation probability. Recombination models systematically underestimated out-of-frame TCR alpha sharing in monozygotic twins but agreed with sharing between unrelated individuals.

Every donor in the study was a healthy Caucasian. Three pairs of female monozygotic twins, all aged roughly 18 to 29 years, were included in the twin cohort. CD4+ and CD8+ T cell populations were isolated with positive isolation kits from Invitrogen. About this clonotype: There is no known antigen for this receptor. Base qualities were left out, and no much larger clone turns up one base away.

The receptor library was made with 5' RACE. Sequenced using an Illumina HiSeq 2000. Template switching introduced a universal primer binding site; the final cDNA contained a unique molecular identifier, enabling accurate counting of TCR cDNA molecules. Specific primers in the conserved constant-segment region were used to synthesize first-strand cDNA for TCR alpha and beta chains. To control for contamination, each cDNA library was double barcoded with a SMART-Mk sample barcode plus Illumina barcodes. TruSeq adapter sequences and Illumina sample barcodes were added in two successive PCR steps. The TCR alpha and beta cDNA libraries were sequenced on the Illumina HiSeq platform using custom primers. The authors processed their data as follows. MiGEC was used to process raw reads and extract unique molecular identifiers, and MiXCR was used to find CDR3 positions. Recombination models were inferred per individual with the repgenHMM and IGoR tools using an EM algorithm. The tcR package in R was used for shared clonotype analysis, with sharing normalized by the product of cloneset sizes. To study raw recombination without the effects of thymic and clonal selection, out-of-frame nonproductive sequences were analyzed. TCRdb reworked the public reads: Q25 trimming with fastp, MiXCR clone assembly, productive beta chains retained. Rows with one shared CDR3 protein collapse into an entry with the most common genes and DNA. The V and J calls reflect TCRdb's pipeline rather than the authors' work. For this sample the table gives a few hundred thousand distinct CDR3 sequences, of which roughly an eighth were detected only once. The ten largest account for about 1% of the sample.

The CDR3 runs 15 residues from the cysteine to the phenylalanine. CDR3 DNA is the only sequence kept; it has 45 bases, read in frame from the first base. V is pared back by 2 bases and J by 4 bases, with 14 bases lying between the germline termini. In the germline V gene (reference sequence), CDR1 corresponds to DFQATT and CDR2 to SNEGSKA. This sample was shared with a second study, whose subject was yellow fever vaccine responses in identical twins. The second study's paper adds: According to the authors, in identical twins the way T cells responded to vaccination appeared partly convergent and partly personalized. In the study, vaccine-responding T cell clones were precisely tracked in identical twins.

This receptor was obtained from a woman under 30 in good health. The rearranged chain carries TRBV20-1 and TRBJ2-2; the D gene is perhaps TRBD2, on 6 matching bases. The sequenced sample was CD4+ T cells sorted from blood. The CDR3 in this case is CSARILGRPTGELFF. The DNA sequence is TGCAGTGCTAGAATACTCGGGAGACCCACCGGGGAGCTGTTTTTT.